This TCR beta chain was observed in a study of cytomegalovirus exposure and HLA in healthy donors. Trimming at V came to 2 bases and at J to 6 bases, leaving 4 bases not matched to a gene. Germline CDR1 reads MNHGY; CDR2 reads SVAAGI. This CDR3 region has 14 residues. On this clone: Its antigen is not identified.

PCR involved 60 Vbeta and 13 Jbeta primers. Measured with immunoSEQ multiplex PCR; TCRdb has only the in-frame clones, and not every one. The profile shows more than 95,000 clones, over 70% of them singletons. General study findings and limits: A later analysis revealed that TCR association rates differed between HLA loci, peaking at DRB1 and bottoming out at HLA-C. The authors listed around 150 TCR beta chains as cytomegalovirus-associated. Later analysis suggested links between common viral pathogens and several top significant clusters.

The sample comprised PBMCs. The rearrangement uses TRBV6-9 and TRBJ1-3; 7 bases align to TRBD1. The sequence derives from a woman between 50 and 59 years old in good health and CMV-seropositive. CDR3 sequence reads: CASSYQGGQNTIYF. The CDR3 DNA sequence: TGTGCCAGCAGTTATCAAGGGGGCCAAAACACCATATATTTT.